This T cell receptor (beta chain) was found in a study of blood T cells in healthy people across ages (dated by TCRdb to between 2014 and 2016). Concerning the study at large: Template switching captured roughly one uniquely barcoded TCR beta cDNA molecule per two T cells in model experiments. The study analyzed two additional independent replicas of 1 million unique cDNA reads from the same blood draw for two donors, one aged 18 to 29 and one aged 80 or older. To avoid experimental bias, donors of different ages were randomly spread across the sequencing lanes. Donors were grouped into four age groups: young (average 16 years), middle-aged (39), aged (around 56) and long-lived (less than 85). Age-related changes in TCR beta repertoire diversity were measured in the study by deep sequencing normalized with unique cDNA molecular identifiers.

The CDR3 starts with the cysteine, ends with the phenylalanine, and has 16 residues. Of all the DNA, just the CDR3 is kept, 48 bases in frame from base 1. From a lookup of the germline V gene (reference sequence), CDR1 and CDR2 are MNHEY and SMNVEV. V is pruned by 4 bases and J by 6 bases, leaving 5 bases of the junction without a gene match. Receptor amplification or capture employed 5' RACE. For sequencing, an Illumina HiSeq 2500 was employed. A second 7 to 11 cycle PCR used a sample-barcoded 5' primer and a J-beta primer mix. A unique molecular identifier was introduced onto each TCR beta cDNA molecule by a template-switch 5' adaptor carrying 12 random nucleotides. At least 2.5 million CDR3-containing paired-end reads were obtained from each sample. First-strand cDNA synthesis was performed from all RNA using the Mint cDNA synthesis kit, with priming by a TRBC-specific oligonucleotide. Following uracil-DNA glycosylase treatment, a first 18-cycle PCR with universal primers M1SS and BC2_uni_R was performed on all cDNA. Regarding the original processing steps: For normalization, 1 million high-quality reads were randomly selected from each sample, with every read carrying a distinct molecular identifier. Reads with shared molecular identifiers were discarded instead of being binned into consensus sequences. CDR3 identification, clonotype clustering and error correction used MiTCR with a Q25 quality threshold and the strictest error-elimination algorithm. A nonparametric unseen species model using Euler transformation provided a lower-bound estimate of total TCR beta diversity. TCRdb passed the public sequencing reads through fastp at Q25 and MiXCR, retaining productive beta sequences. A single entry per CDR3 protein holds the most common genes and DNA from its merged rows. TCRdb's processing, not the authors' own work, is the source of the V and J calls. The sample table holds 630,000 or so distinct CDR3 sequences, of which about 30% were seen once. Less than 20% of the sample is in the top ten clones.

The roughly 39 donors, aged about 6 to 95 years, were systemically healthy Caucasian individuals from Russia. Each donor gave around 9.5 milliliters of peripheral blood, collected into EDTA-treated Vacutainer tubes. Ficoll-Paque density-gradient centrifugation was used to isolate PBMCs, with at least 6 million per sample. Total RNA, at least 6 micrograms per sample, was extracted from PBMCs with Trizol reagent. For every donor, an aliquot of PBMCs went through flow cytometry to measure the percentages of naive CD45RAhigh/CD27high T cells. In this sample, this clonotype turned up many times. Its antigen has not been determined. The record has no base qualities; no much larger clone is one base away. What the work shows at the level of the full study, not this receptor alone: Compared with the aged group, more naive CD4+ T cells, fewer expanded clones and increased TCR diversity were shown by the long-lived group, suggesting age selection. Because profiling used bulk unsorted PBMCs, naive and antigen-experienced compartments could not be compared conclusively. Observed TCR beta diversity per million T cells fell roughly linearly with age, and a significant reduction was already apparent by age approximately 41. Because donor CMV infection status was unknown, age-related changes in expanded clonotypes were potentially confounded. Estimates of total diversity based on one million sequenced T cells were considered lower bounds and underestimates. There was a strong correlation between observed TCR beta diversity and the percentage of naive T cells measured by flow cytometry.

The sample taken for sequencing was blood. The chain links TRBV27 with TRBJ2-1, with 14 bases aligning to TRBD2. The receptor's source is a woman aged 80 or over in good health. The nucleotide sequence reads TGTGCCAGCAGTTATAGACTAGCGGGGGGGTCCAATGAGCAGTTCTTC. Its protein product is CASSYRLAGGSNEQFF.